This T cell receptor (beta chain) was observed in a study of CD8 T cells in ankylosing spondylitis. Study results and limitations: Fewer than ten highly homologous variants made up a TCR beta motif that seemed to typify ankylosing spondylitis blood. Prior work had noted some motif variants in reactive arthritis blood and synovial fluid. In ankylosing spondylitis patients, matched synovial fluid reportedly showed significant enrichment of disease-linked clones.

This clonotype was counted at least ten times. Antigen specificity is unknown. Quantitative barcoded 5'-RACE was used to prepare TCR beta libraries. One entry per CDR3 protein results from TCRdb running MiXCR on the 5' RACE reads. The sample includes under 250,000 distinct CDR3 sequences, approximately 8.4% of them seen just once. The sample taken for sequencing was blood, either unsorted or a sorted T cell fraction (not recorded which). The clonotype was recovered from a female donor with ankylosing spondylitis or in good health (not recorded which).

The CDR3 region has the DNA TGTGCCAGCAGTTTAACCTGGACAGGGGAGGCGTACGAGCAGTACTTC. This gives the protein CASSLTWTGEAYEQYF. The chain links TRBV28 to TRBJ2-7; 9 bases align to TRBD1. J gave up 4 bases and V 2 bases, and 9 bases lay outside the gene matches. The germline CDR1 and CDR2 sequences are MDHEN and SYDVKM. This CDR3 has 16 residues.